Presented here are 10 T cell receptor beta chains from one specimen sequenced in a study of shared clonotypes between healthy human individuals. Sequencing used immunoSEQ multiplex PCR; TCRdb keeps in-frame clones, though not all of them. Here the sample spans about a million clones, 65% to 75% being singletons. Sequenced sample: memory CD4+ T cells sorted from blood. Subset reported: CD45RA-negative fraction. All receptors derive from a man aged 18 to 29 in good health.

The rearrangement joins TRBV2 to TRBJ2-1, with 8 positions matching TRBD1. Unmatched junction bases numbered 9, after V lost 6 bases and J lost 5 bases. Germline loops: CDR1 SNHLY, CDR2 FYNNEI. This CDR3 has 15 residues. In DNA form, the CDR3 reads TGTGCCAGCAGGGGCGACAGGGGATCTCACAATGAGCAGTTCTTC. This codes for CASRGDRGSHNEQFF.

This clone occurred a few times. V gene TRBV5-4 combines with J gene TRBJ2-3, with D possibly TRBD2 on 6 matching bases. The V end lost 4 bases, the J end lost 6 bases, and 15 bases lay between the germline ends. The V gene's germline CDR1 is SGHNT and CDR2 YYREEE (reference sequence). The CDR3 is 14 residues long. The CDR3, as DNA: TGTGCCAGCAGCGGGGGACTCACCTACGATACGCAGTATTTT. Protein: CASSGGLTYDTQYF.

This chain joins TRBV5-1 and TRBJ1-1, with D unclear. Germline CDR1 reads SGHRS; CDR2 reads YFSETQ. V was clipped by 0 bases and J by 1 base, with 10 bases between them. The CDR3 loop spans 15 amino acids. In DNA form, the CDR3 reads TGCGCCAGCAGCTTGGATCCGGGGTCGAACACTGAAGCTTTCTTT. Amino acid sequence: CASSLDPGSNTEAFF.

The chain is built from TRBV30 and TRBJ2-4, with D perhaps matching TRBD2 (5 bases). There are 16 residues in the CDR3. Trimming pared 0 bases from V and 1 base from J, leaving 13 bases between. The germline CDR1 and CDR2 sequences are GTSNPN and SVGIG (reference sequence). CDR3 sequence (DNA): TGTGCCTGGAGTGTGGTAATGAGAGGGGCCAAAAACATTCAGTACTTC. As protein: CAWSVVMRGAKNIQYF.

This clone has a count of ten or more. The chain carries TRBV5-4 and TRBJ2-5; D assignment may be TRBD1 or TRBD2 (5 bases each). V was pared by 3 bases and J by 7 bases, with 16 bases between. The CDR3 has 14 amino acids. Germline values: CDR1 SGHNT, CDR2 YYREEE (reference sequence). CDR3 sequence: CASSSSQGGRTQYF. In DNA, the CDR3 is TGTGCCAGCAGCTCGTCCCAGGGTGGGAGGACCCAGTACTTC.

The V gene is TRBV6-5, the J gene TRBJ2-7; 8 bases line up with TRBD2. Trimming cost V 1 base and J 3 bases; bases outside gene matches: 5. This CDR3 is 15 amino acids long. Germline lookup yields CDR1 MNHEY and CDR2 SVGAGI. DNA for the CDR3: TGTGCCAGCAGTTACTTTACGGGAGGGAACTACGAGCAGTACTTC. This encodes CASSYFTGGNYEQYF.

The chain is built from TRBV27 and TRBJ2-5; TRBD2 aligns across 8 bases. V shed 10 bases, J shed 2 bases, and the junction held 15 bases outside the gene matches. The CDR3 is 16 amino acids. Germline CDR1 and CDR2: MNHEY and SMNVEV (reference sequence). This chain's CDR3 is CATKPGPRGGQETQYF. In DNA form, the CDR3 reads TGTGCCACGAAGCCCGGGCCTCGGGGGGGTCAAGAGACCCAGTACTTC.

This CDR3 reads CAWSQTRDTQYF. CDR3 bases: TGTGCCTGGAGTCAAACTAGAGATACGCAGTATTTT. The chain combines TRBV30 with TRBJ2-3, with D possibly matching TRBD2 (5 bases). V shed 2 bases and J shed 5 bases, with 8 bases lying between them. The germline V gene has CDR1 GTSNPN and CDR2 SVGIG (reference sequence). CDR3 length: 12 residues.

Only a few counts were recorded for this clone. This CDR3 reads CASSQQEKTEAFF. CDR3 coding DNA: TGTGCCAGTAGTCAGCAGGAAAAGACTGAAGCTTTCTTT. The chain couples TRBV19 to TRBJ1-1; D is uncertain. Germline V gives CDR1 LNHDA, CDR2 SQIVND (reference sequence). V was shortened by 5 bases and J by 5 bases, with 12 bases between the two germline ends. The CDR3 has 13 residues.

The chain carries TRBV29-1 and TRBJ2-3, with D possibly TRBD1 on 5 matching bases. In germline, CDR1 is SQVTM, CDR2 ANQGSEA. The CDR3 spans 14 residues. Trimming shortened V by 2 bases and J by 3 bases, and 12 bases separated the two germline ends. CDR3 nucleotide sequence: TGCAGCGTTGAACAGGGTTTCAGGACAGATACGCAGTATTTT. As protein: CSVEQGFRTDTQYF.